This T cell receptor (beta chain) came from a study of PD-1 blockade in mismatch repair-deficient tumors (dated by TCRdb to the late 2010s). Turning to the overall study: Between late 2013 and September 2016, the trial enrolled over 80 consecutive patients with approximately 11 mismatch repair-deficient cancer types, every one of whom had been previously treated and was progressing. Tumor-associated T cell clones were tracked in the peripheral blood of patients responding to PD-1 blockade by deep sequencing of TCR CDR3 regions. Findings and caveats that apply to the study as a whole: Rapid expansion after pembrolizumab followed by contraction, generally before radiologic responses, was shown by tumor-resident clones, which were often undetectable in blood before treatment.

Receptors were amplified or captured by the immunoSEQ multiplex PCR assay. This immuneACCESS table, as held by TCRdb, lists in-frame sequences with V and J called but not all clones. Of the missing ones, under half trace to an unresolved V gene in checked studies; the others have no known cause. The sample records tens of thousands of clones, approximately 84% of which are singletons. The biggest ten clones account for under 3.5% of the sample. The CDR3 numbers 12 residues from cysteine through phenylalanine. Of the read, only the CDR3 DNA is kept; its 36 bases are in frame from base 1. CDR1 LNHDA and CDR2 SQIVND were looked up in the germline V gene (reference sequence). The germline V end is reduced by 0 bases and the J end by 14 bases; junction bases left unmatched: 4. About this clone: Its antigen has not been determined. One base away there is no much larger clone; base qualities are not given.

Sample time point, as interpreted from the label and publication: peripheral blood before pembrolizumab. For every enrolled patient, mismatch repair deficiency was confirmed by either polymerase chain reaction or immunohistochemistry. TCR sequencing was performed for three patients who responded to pembrolizumab therapy. Pembrolizumab PD-1 blockade was prospectively tested in advanced mismatch repair-deficient cancers, regardless of tissue of origin, in the phase II trial. Peripheral blood T cell samples were serially collected before and at multiple times after PD-1 blockade was started. Blood sampling times were expressed in weeks after the first pembrolizumab dose.

The source of this sequence is an adult with mismatch repair-deficient cancer. The chain uses TRBV19 and TRBJ2-1; 7 central bases correspond to TRBD1. Sequencing was performed on PBMCs, taken before pembrolizumab treatment. DNA sequence: TGTGCCAGTAGTATAGACCACAGGGGTAAGTTCTTC. The translation is CASSIDHRGKFF.